These 26 T cell receptor beta chains were sequenced from one sample in a study of radiation and T cells in renal cell carcinoma. Time point indicated: blood 4 weeks post-SBRT, at nephrectomy. The treatment denotes: 15 Gy SBRT to primary tumor, nephrectomy 4 weeks later. The repertoire was sequenced with immunoSEQ multiplex PCR; TCRdb's copy has only in-frame clones and lacks some. This sample yields fewer than 80,000 clones, of which less than 85% are seen a single time; about 2.4% belongs to the top ten. Sequenced here: blood, sampled from a patient whose treatment included radiotherapy and nephrectomy. The receptors here all came from a woman in her sixties or seventies with renal cell carcinoma.

V and J are TRBV27 and TRBJ1-5; D is uncertain. The V gene's germline CDR1 is MNHEY and CDR2 SMNVEV (reference sequence). The CDR3 extends over 15 amino acids. The V gene lost 3 bases and the J gene lost 3 bases, with 12 bases spanning the gap. CDR3 sequence: CASSFSDGDNQPQHF. DNA of the CDR3: TGTGCCAGCAGTTTCTCGGACGGGGACAATCAGCCCCAGCATTTT.

The chain employs TRBV6-6 and TRBJ2-7; no definite D call. The CDR3 consists of 15 residues. Between the trimmed V and J ends, which lost 10 bases and 3 bases, there was a span of 22 bases. Per germline, CDR1 MNHNY and CDR2 SVGAGI (reference sequence). The CDR3 loop is CATLLTGHRDYEQYF. The CDR3 DNA is TGTGCCACTCTCCTGACCGGCCATAGAGACTACGAGCAGTACTTC.

This chain joins TRBV28 and TRBJ2-7; D may be TRBD1 (6 bases). Germline CDR1 is MDHEN and CDR2 is SYDVKM. The CDR3 loop spans 12 amino acids. Trimming stripped 3 bases from V and 5 bases from J, with 8 bases between. The CDR3 protein is CASSFTGNEQYF. Written as DNA, the CDR3 is TGTGCCAGCAGTTTTACAGGGAACGAGCAGTACTTC.

This chain uses TRBV6-6 with TRBJ2-7; 14 bases fit TRBD2. V dropped 6 bases and J dropped 3; count of bases not matched to a gene: 4. From germline, CDR1 is MNHNY and CDR2 SVGAGI (reference sequence). The CDR3 covers 15 residues. The CDR3 spells CASREGLAGGYEQYF. In DNA, the CDR3 is TGTGCCAGCAGAGAAGGACTAGCGGGGGGCTACGAGCAGTACTTC.

CDR3 sequence (DNA): TGCGCCAGCAGCTGGGGGACAGGGACCTATGGCTACACCTTC. It yields the protein CASSWGTGTYGYTF. The V gene is TRBV5-1, the J gene TRBJ1-2, with TRBD1 identical over 9 bases. The germline gives CDR1 SGHRS, CDR2 YFSETQ. The CDR3 totals 14 residues. Losses at the gene ends were 3 bases for V and 4 bases for J; bases not matched to a gene: 4. The full variable domain, rest sourced from reference TRBV5-1 and TRBJ1-2, is KAGVTQTPRYLIKTRGQQVTLSCSPISGHRSVSWYQQTPGQGLQFLFEYFSETQRNKGNFPGRFSGRQFSNSRSEMNVSTLELGDSALYLCASSWGTGTYGYTFGSGTRLTVV.

This clone was recorded once. The rearrangement joins TRBV23-1 to TRBJ1-1; D is unresolved. TRBV23-1 is known as an ORF, though its function is uncertain. V lost 0 bases and J lost 1, with 9 bases in between. There are 15 residues in the CDR3. The CDR3 sequence is CASSQSLGSNTEAFF. The CDR3 nucleotides are TGCGCCAGCAGTCAATCCCTAGGTTCGAACACTGAAGCTTTCTTT.

This chain joins TRBV5-1 and TRBJ1-5; D possibly corresponds to TRBD1 (6 bases). The ends were cut back, 5 bases at V and 3 bases at J, with 27 bases in the middle. The CDR3 runs to 19 residues. In germline, CDR1 is SGHRS, CDR2 YFSETQ. The CDR3 here is CASRRQGQGNRVVNQPQHF. The CDR3 nucleotides read TGCGCCAGCAGACGCCAAGGCCAAGGCAACAGGGTAGTCAATCAGCCCCAGCATTTT. The full variable domain, completed using reference TRBV5-1 and TRBJ1-5, is KAGVTQTPRYLIKTRGQQVTLSCSPISGHRSVSWYQQTPGQGLQFLFEYFSETQRNKGNFPGRFSGRQFSNSRSEMNVSTLELGDSALYLCASRRQGQGNRVVNQPQHFGDGTRLSIL.

The V and J genes are TRBV5-1 and TRBJ1-6; D call uncertain. The length of the CDR3 is 13 residues. V was clipped by 0 bases and J by 6 bases, with 4 bases between them. The germline V gene encodes CDR1 SGHRS and CDR2 YFSETQ. The CDR3 protein is CASSLGGNSPLHF. CDR3 bases: TGCGCCAGCAGCTTGGGCGGTAATTCACCCCTCCACTTT.

The chain carries TRBV7-2 and TRBJ1-1, with D tentatively TRBD1 (5 bases). Germline values: CDR1 SGHTA, CDR2 FQGNSA. This CDR3 is 15 amino acids long. The V gene lost 4 bases and the J gene lost 0 bases, with 12 bases spanning the gap. CDR3: CASSSSGTLNTEAFF. In nucleotides, the CDR3 is TGTGCCAGCAGCTCCTCCGGGACGTTGAACACTGAAGCTTTCTTT.

This sequence joins TRBV10-2 and TRBJ2-3; D is undetermined. This CDR3 is built from 14 residues. V lost 4 bases, J lost 2 bases, and 10 bases lay in between. Germline loops: CDR1 WSHSY, CDR2 SAAADI. The CDR3 is CASSVGSNTDTQYF. In DNA form, the CDR3 reads TGCGCCAGCAGTGTAGGCTCCAACACAGATACGCAGTATTTT.

The chain is built from TRBV9 and TRBJ2-2; no firm D call. CDR1 and CDR2 (germline): SGDLS, YYNGEE. The CDR3 loop spans 15 amino acids. Trimming cost V 2 bases and J 4 bases, with 12 bases left between them. This chain's CDR3 is CASSVDGRVTGELFF. In DNA, the CDR3 is TGTGCCAGCAGCGTCGACGGCCGGGTCACCGGGGAGCTGTTTTTT. The variable domain in full, completed from reference TRBV9 and TRBJ2-2, reads DSGVTQTPKHLITATGQRVTLRCSPRSGDLSVYWYQQSLDQGLQFLIQYYNGEERAKGNILERFSAQQFPDLHSELNLSSLELGDSALYFCASSVDGRVTGELFFGEGSRLTVL.

This chain connects TRBV28 to TRBJ2-3, with a possible D match to TRBD2 (5 bases). Germline lookup yields CDR1 MDHEN and CDR2 SYDVKM. The CDR3 is 15 amino acids. Deletions cut 3 bases from V and 0 bases from J, with 10 bases between. CDR3 sequence: CASSFEGTSTDTQYF. The DNA of the CDR3 is TGTGCCAGCAGTTTCGAGGGTACTAGCACAGATACGCAGTATTTT.

This clone occurred once. The V call is TRBV4-1, the J call TRBJ2-2, with unresolved D. Germline lookup yields CDR1 MGHRA and CDR2 YSYEKL. This CDR3 spans 12 amino acids. V was trimmed by 5 bases and J by 8 bases, leaving 9 bases between them. The CDR3 reads CASSLFGGELFF. The CDR3 coding sequence is TGCGCCAGCAGCTTATTCGGGGGGGAGCTGTTTTTT.

V and J are TRBV6-5 and TRBJ2-7; D is perhaps TRBD1 or TRBD2 (6 bases each). The ends were cut back, 6 bases at V and 7 bases at J, with 13 bases in the middle. In germline, CDR1 is MNHEY, CDR2 SVGAGI. The CDR3 consists of 12 residues. CDR3 DNA sequence: TGTGCCAGCAGCTGGGGGGCTAGGGAGCAGTACTTC. Its protein is CASSWGAREQYF.

The chain joins TRBV7-8 to TRBJ1-1; no clear D. The V and J ends lost 0 bases and 1 base respectively, with 21 bases between them. There are 19 residues in the CDR3. Per the germline V gene, CDR1 is SGHVS and CDR2 is FQNEAQ. The CDR3 is CASSLATALRRRTNTEAFF. As DNA, the CDR3 is TGTGCCAGCAGCTTAGCCACAGCCCTCCGCCGACGGACGAACACTGAAGCTTTCTTT.

The chain recombines TRBV14 with TRBJ2-2; D perhaps matches TRBD2 (5 bases). CDR1 is SGHDN, CDR2 FVKESK, per germline. With 6 bases removed from V and 0 bases from J, the gap between germline ends came to 8 bases. This CDR3 is built from 14 residues. CDR3 protein: CASREAANTGELFF. The CDR3 DNA reads as TGTGCCAGCAGGGAGGCCGCGAACACCGGGGAGCTGTTTTTT.

This chain links TRBV5-6 with TRBJ2-5; no definite D call. The J call is in doubt because the DNA end fits TRBJ2-7 better. Germline V CDR1 and CDR2: SGHDT, YYEEEE. This CDR3 comprises 13 residues. The CDR3 loop is CASSSLLDYEQYF. The DNA for the CDR3 is TGTGCCAGCAGCTCCCTTTTGGACTACGAGCAGTACTTC.

This clone was found once. The chain couples TRBV11-3 to TRBJ2-5; TRBD2 might be the D (6 bases). Germline assignment: CDR1 SGHNT and CDR2 YENEEA. The CDR3 covers 15 residues. V was clipped by 1 base and J by 1 base, with 10 bases between them. CDR3: CASSLGRDSQETQYF. CDR3 DNA: TGTGCCAGCAGCTTAGGCCGGGACTCCCAAGAGACCCAGTACTTC.

The V gene is TRBV11-2, the J gene TRBJ2-7; D gene unclear. Trimming removed 0 bases at V and 3 bases at J, with 3 bases between. CDR1 is SGHAT, CDR2 FQNNGV, per germline. The CDR3 loop spans 12 amino acids. CDR3 sequence (DNA): TGTGCCAGCAGCTTAGACGGCTACGAGCAGTACTTC. It yields the protein CASSLDGYEQYF.

The chain uses TRBV2 and TRBJ1-4; D is perhaps TRBD1 (5 bases). This CDR3 spans 15 amino acids. V was trimmed by 6 bases and J by 2 bases, leaving 13 bases between them. Germline V gives CDR1 SNHLY, CDR2 FYNNEI. The DNA for the CDR3 is TGTGCCAGCAGGGGGGGATTTTCCACTAATGAAAAACTGTTTTTT. This codes for CASRGGFSTNEKLFF.

This chain links TRBV7-2 with TRBJ2-1; the match to TRBD1 covers 8 bases. The CDR3 contains 12 residues. Germline V gene data show CDR1 as SGHTA and CDR2 as FQGNSA. V was pared by 8 bases and J by 8 bases, with 5 bases of the junction left unmatched. CDR3 bases: TGTGCCAGCCGCAGGGGGCTCGATGAGCAGTTCTTC. It codes for CASRRGLDEQFF.

V gene TRBV12-5 combines with J gene TRBJ2-3; no clear D gene. Between the trimmed V and J ends, which lost 2 bases and 0 bases, there was a span of 6 bases. Looked up from germline, CDR1 is LGHNT and CDR2 is FRNRAP. This CDR3 region has 14 residues. The CDR3 DNA sequence: TGTGCTAGTGGTTTGTCGGGTAGCACAGATACGCAGTATTTT. The encoded protein is CASGLSGSTDTQYF.

V is TRBV7-9 and J is TRBJ1-4; no firm D call. The CDR3 loop spans 15 amino acids. Looked up from germline, CDR1 is SEHNR and CDR2 is FQNEAQ (reference sequence). The V end lost 4 bases, the J end lost 3 bases, and 12 bases lay between the germline ends. CDR3 sequence: CASSSREVANEKLFF. Here the CDR3 DNA reads TGTGCCAGCAGCTCTAGGGAGGTGGCTAATGAAAAACTGTTTTTT.

The V call is TRBV28, the J call TRBJ2-7; D call uncertain. This CDR3 is 12 amino acids long. The V end lost 4 bases, the J end lost 4 bases, and 8 bases lay between the germline ends. CDR1 is MDHEN and CDR2 is SYDVKM in the germline V gene. Written as DNA, the CDR3 is TGTGCCAGCAGTTCTTTCCGGTACGAGCAGTACTTC. Protein product: CASSSFRYEQYF. The full variable domain, rest sourced from reference TRBV28 and TRBJ2-7, is DVKVTQSSRYLVKRTGEKVFLECVQDMDHENMFWYRQDPGLGLRLIYFSYDVKMKEKGDIPEGYSVSREKKERFSLILESASTNQTSMYLCASSSFRYEQYFGPGTRLTVT.

V gene TRBV7-3 combines with J gene TRBJ1-2, with D maybe TRBD1 (5 bases). The ends were cut back, 4 bases at V and 4 bases at J, with 16 bases in the middle. Germline-derived CDR1 and CDR2 are SGHTA and FQGTGA. The length of the CDR3 is 15 residues. The CDR3 sequence: CASSSGRQLLYGYTF. The CDR3 bases are TGTGCCAGCAGCTCCGGACGACAGCTTCTCTATGGCTACACCTTC.

This chain connects TRBV5-1 to TRBJ1-4; D is undetermined. V shed 0 bases and J shed 5 bases, with 5 bases lying between them. The CDR3 loop spans 13 amino acids. Germline values: CDR1 SGHRS, CDR2 YFSETQ. CDR3 sequence: CASSLGENEKLFF. DNA for the CDR3: TGCGCCAGCAGCTTGGGAGAGAATGAAAAACTGTTTTTT.